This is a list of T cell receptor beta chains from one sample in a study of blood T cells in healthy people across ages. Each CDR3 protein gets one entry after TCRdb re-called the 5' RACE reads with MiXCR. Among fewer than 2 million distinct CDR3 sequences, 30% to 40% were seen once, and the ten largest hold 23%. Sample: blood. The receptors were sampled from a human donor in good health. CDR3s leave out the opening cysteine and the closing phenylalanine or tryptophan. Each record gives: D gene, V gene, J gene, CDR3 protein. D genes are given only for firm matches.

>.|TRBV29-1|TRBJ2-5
SVEDRGSSYNEQY
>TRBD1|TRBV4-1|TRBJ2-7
ASSPSGQGATIDYEQY
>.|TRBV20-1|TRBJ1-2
SAPPPDLYGYT
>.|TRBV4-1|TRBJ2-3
ASSPRTTSTDTQY
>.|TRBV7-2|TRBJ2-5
ASSFDLGRQETQY
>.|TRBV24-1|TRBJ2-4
ATSVLGNIQY
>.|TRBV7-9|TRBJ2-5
ASSRQVRHEQY
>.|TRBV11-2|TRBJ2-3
ASSPDSGRDTQY
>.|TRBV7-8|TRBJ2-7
ASSLEGGWTYEQY
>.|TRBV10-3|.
AISERQDGGEQY
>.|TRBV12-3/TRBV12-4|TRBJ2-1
ASSYWDGNEQF
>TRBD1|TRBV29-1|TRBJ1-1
SLLDGQGSDAF
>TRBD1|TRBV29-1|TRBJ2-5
SVVGTGSQETQY
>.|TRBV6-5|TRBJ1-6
ASSYSGGPWDYSPLH
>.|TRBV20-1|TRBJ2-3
SARDGGGRVTDTQY
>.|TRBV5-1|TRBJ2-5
ASTPEFQTLYQETQY
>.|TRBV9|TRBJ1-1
ASSPPGRLNTEAF
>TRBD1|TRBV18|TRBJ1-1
ASSPYRDRGPEAF
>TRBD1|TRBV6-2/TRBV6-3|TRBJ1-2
ASSSPVVDRGRLLGGYT
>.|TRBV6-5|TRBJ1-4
ASSYRVGYATNEKLF
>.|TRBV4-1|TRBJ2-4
ASSQAVAKNIQY
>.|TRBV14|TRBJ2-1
ASSQLRDVSYNEQF
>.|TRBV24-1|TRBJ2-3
ATSDFRAESDTQY
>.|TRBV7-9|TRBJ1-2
ASTYQGRQGGYT
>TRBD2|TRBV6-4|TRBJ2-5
ASILRRTSGLETQY
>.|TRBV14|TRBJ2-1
ASSQVWGSEQF
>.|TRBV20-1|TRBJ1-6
SATKDSPSSYNSPLH
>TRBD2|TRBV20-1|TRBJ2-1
SATTGTSAYNEQF
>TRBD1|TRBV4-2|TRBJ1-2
ASSQDGGTVNYGYT
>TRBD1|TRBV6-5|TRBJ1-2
ASSYSMYRRGQNYGYT
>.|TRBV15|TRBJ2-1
ATSRDGDEQF
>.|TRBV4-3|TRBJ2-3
ASSRIGTADTQY
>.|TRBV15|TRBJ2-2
ATTKTNTGELF
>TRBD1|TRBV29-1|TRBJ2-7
SAQGALGEQY
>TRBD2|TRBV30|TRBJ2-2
AWSRLAGTGELF
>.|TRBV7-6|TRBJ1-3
ASSFAGRRRSGNTIY
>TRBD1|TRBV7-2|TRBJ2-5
ASSEGQLGETQY
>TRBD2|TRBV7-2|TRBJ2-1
ASSSQTSGGAFVYEQF
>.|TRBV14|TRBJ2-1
ASSPTLVTYNEQF
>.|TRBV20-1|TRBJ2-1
SARLDSSSDNEQF
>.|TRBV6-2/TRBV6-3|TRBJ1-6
ASSYQRGRTPLH
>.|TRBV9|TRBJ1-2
ASSVGGQDSYGYT
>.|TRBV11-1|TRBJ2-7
ASRVAAGPSYEQY
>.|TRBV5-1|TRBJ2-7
ASSLRPSTYEQY
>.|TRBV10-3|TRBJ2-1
ATEDPSGPSYNEQF
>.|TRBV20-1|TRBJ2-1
SARLVHEQF
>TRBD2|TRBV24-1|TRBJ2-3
ATSARGGGPDTQY
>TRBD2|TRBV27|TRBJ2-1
ASSTVSGGAYNEQF
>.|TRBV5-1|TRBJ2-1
ASSVDGPHRSYNEQF
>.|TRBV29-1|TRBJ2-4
SVVVGGVGDIQY